These 24 T cell receptor beta chains were all obtained from the same sample, sequenced in a study of T cell repertoires in cytomegalovirus infection. These receptors' antigens are unknown. A single record per CDR3 protein comes from TCRdb applying MiXCR to the reads. The data contain roughly 310,000 distinct CDR3 sequences, around 29% of them seen just once; the ten biggest clones take up about 19%. The sequenced sample was cultured PBMCs, obtained from culture after CMV antigen stimulation. The receptor source for this set is a human donor in good health (CMV status not recorded). Some clones in this sample may be carry-over from other donors' samples.

This chain joins TRBV6-5 and TRBJ2-3; D gene unclear. From germline, CDR1 is MNHEY and CDR2 SVGAGI. This CDR3 has 14 residues. Trimming cost V 6 bases and J 1 base, with 11 bases left between them. The CDR3 protein is CASRVNSGTDTQYF. The CDR3 coding sequence is TGTGCCAGCAGAGTGAACAGCGGCACAGATACGCAGTATTTT.

The chain carries TRBV6-1 and TRBJ2-1; D unclear. Germline V CDR1 and CDR2: MNHNS, SASEGT. This CDR3 is built from 12 residues. The germline V and J ends were trimmed by 3 bases and 4 bases, with 4 bases remaining between them. The CDR3 coding sequence is TGTGCCAGCAGTGAGATTTACAATGAGCAGTTCTTC. Translation: CASSEIYNEQFF.

This sequence joins TRBV4-2 and TRBJ2-7, with 16 bases matching TRBD2. The CDR3 spans 17 residues. J gave up 6 bases and V 0 bases, and 5 bases lay outside the gene matches. Germline CDR1 is LGHNA and CDR2 is YNFKEQ. DNA of the CDR3: TGTGCCAGCAGCCAAGACCCGGGACTAGCGGGAGGGTCCGAGCAGTACTTC. Translating it yields CASSQDPGLAGGSEQYF.

The chain joins TRBV23-1 to TRBJ2-5; 8 bases line up with TRBD2. TRBV23-1 is given ORF status, its function remaining uncertain. J was trimmed by 6 bases and V by 6 bases; bases with no gene match: 6. The CDR3 contains 13 residues. Written as DNA, the CDR3 is TGCGCCAGCAGCTTAGCGGGGAAAAAGACCCAGTACTTC. This codes for CASSLAGKKTQYF.

This clonotype was seen repeatedly, ten times or more. The chain is built from TRBV7-3 and TRBJ2-3, with 9 bases matching TRBD2. Germline V CDR1 and CDR2: SGHTA, FQGTGA. Trimming cost V 5 bases and J 1 base; bases outside gene matches: 4. The CDR3 consists of 15 residues. CDR3 nucleotide sequence: TGTGCCAGCAGCGAAGGACTAGCGCGCACAGATACGCAGTATTTT. Translated, it gives CASSEGLARTDTQYF.

This clonotype showed up just a few times. The chain has TRBV7-3 and TRBJ2-1; no definite D call. V dropped 2 bases and J dropped 5 bases, with 13 bases sitting between them. Germline V CDR1 and CDR2: SGHTA, FQGTGA. The CDR3 extends over 15 amino acids. In nucleotides, the CDR3 is TGTGCCAGCAGCTTAGGCAGCTCGTCAAACAATGAGCAGTTCTTC. Translated, it gives CASSLGSSSNNEQFF.

The chain joins TRBV25-1 to TRBJ1-5; D is possibly TRBD1 (5 bases). The CDR3 is 13 amino acids. The germline CDR1 and CDR2 sequences are MGHDK and SYGVNS. V shed 4 bases and J shed 6 bases, with 10 bases lying between them. The CDR3 DNA reads as TGTGCCAGCAGTGCGGGGGTGGGTCAGCCCCAGCATTTT. It specifies CASSAGVGQPQHF. Using reference TRBV25-1 and TRBJ1-5 for the parts outside the CDR3, the full variable domain is EADIYQTPRYLVIGTGKKITLECSQTMGHDKMYWYQQDPGMELHLIHYSYGVNSTEKGDLSSESTVSRIRTEHFPLTLESARPSHTSQYLCASSAGVGQPQHFGDGTRLSIL.

This clonotype was seen at least ten times. V is TRBV7-2 and J is TRBJ1-2; TRBD1 agrees at 10 bases. V lost 6 bases to trimming and J lost 4 bases; unmatched junction nucleotides: 5. Germline-derived CDR1 and CDR2 are SGHTA and FQGNSA. CDR3 length: 14 amino acids. The CDR3: CASRRTGGRYGYTF. CDR3 nucleotides: TGTGCCAGCAGGCGGACAGGGGGTCGCTATGGCTACACCTTC.

This clonotype was found many times. V usage is TRBV7-2 and J usage is TRBJ1-1, with TRBD1 matching 11 bases. With 4 bases clipped from V and 4 bases from J, the junction kept 8 bases outside the gene matches. This CDR3 spans 16 amino acids. Germline V gene lookup returns CDR1 SGHTA and CDR2 FQGNSA. The CDR3 protein is CASSSQLGQGATEAFF. The CDR3 bases are TGTGCCAGCAGCTCCCAGCTCGGACAGGGGGCCACTGAAGCTTTCTTT.

The table lists this clonotype with a few counts. The CDR3 here is CASSSRRGAGSTDTQYF. Written as DNA, the CDR3 is TGTGCCAGCAGTTCCCGCCGAGGAGCGGGAAGCACAGATACGCAGTATTTT. The V and J genes are TRBV6-5 and TRBJ2-3, with 7 positions matching TRBD2. The CDR3 contains 17 residues. Per germline, CDR1 MNHEY and CDR2 SVGAGI. J was trimmed by 0 bases and V by 4 bases; bases with no gene match: 10.

The chain links TRBV27 to TRBJ2-4, with 7 bases fitting TRBD1. The CDR3 spans 18 residues. The ends lost 5 bases at V and 2 bases at J; junction bases unmatched: 15. CDR1 and CDR2 (germline): MNHEY, SMNVEV (reference sequence). CDR3 coding DNA: TGTGCCAGCAGTCCCCTGACAGGGCCGCCGGGACCCAAAAACATTCAGTACTTC. This codes for CASSPLTGPPGPKNIQYF.

A few counts support this clonotype. The chain carries TRBV12-3 or TRBV12-4 and TRBJ2-3; D possibly corresponds to TRBD2 (7 bases). The CDR3 contains 16 residues. Deletions cut 8 bases from V and 5 bases from J, with 23 bases between. The CDR3 region has the DNA TGTGCCAGCCTTTTTGTTTGGGGGGGGCGGGAAGATACGCAGTATTTT. Protein product: CASLFVWGGREDTQYF.

In this sample, this clonotype turned up a few times. The V and J genes are TRBV7-2 and TRBJ2-7; D uncertain. The CDR3 length is 12 residues. The germline V gene encodes CDR1 SGHTA and CDR2 FQGNSA. Trimming stripped 1 base from V and 5 bases from J, with 6 bases between. The CDR3 DNA sequence: TGTGCCAGCAGCTTAGGGAGCGACGAGCAGTACTTC. Residues: CASSLGSDEQYF.

The chain combines TRBV7-9 with TRBJ2-1; D gene uncertain. Per the germline V gene, CDR1 is SEHNR and CDR2 is FQNEAQ (reference sequence). V was shortened by 1 base and J by 10 bases, with 5 bases between the two germline ends. The CDR3 has 11 amino acids. CDR3 sequence: CASSLEFEQFF. CDR3 bases: TGTGCCAGCAGCTTAGAGTTCGAGCAGTTCTTC. Full variable domain (remainder filled in from reference TRBV7-9 and TRBJ2-1): DTGVSQNPRHKITKRGQNVTFRCDPISEHNRLYWYRQTLGQGPEFLTYFQNEAQLEKSRLLSDRFSAERPKGSFSTLEIQRTEQGDSAMYLCASSLEFEQFFGPGTRLTVL.

This clonotype showed up many times. This sequence joins TRBV30 and TRBJ2-3; D gene uncertain. From germline, CDR1 is GTSNPN and CDR2 SVGIG (reference sequence). The CDR3 loop spans 13 amino acids. V lost 4 bases, J lost 5 bases, and 13 bases lay in between. Here the CDR3 DNA reads TGTGCCTGGACCGTTCAGTTGGAAGATACGCAGTATTTT. The encoded protein is CAWTVQLEDTQYF.

This chain links TRBV29-1 with TRBJ1-3; the D is unclear. With 1 base removed from V and 2 bases from J, the gap between germline ends came to 9 bases. CDR3 size: 14 residues. Germline values: CDR1 SQVTM, CDR2 ANQGSEA. The CDR3 nucleotides read TGCAGCGTTGAAGCCAGCAAGGCTGGAAACACCATATATTTT. This sequence encodes CSVEASKAGNTIYF. The variable domain in full, completed from reference TRBV29-1 and TRBJ1-3, reads SAVISQKPSRDICQRGTSLTIQCQVDSQVTMMFWYRQQPGQSLTLIATANQGSEATYESGFVIDKFPISRPNLTFSTLTVSNMSPEDSSIYLCSVEASKAGNTIYFGEGSWLTVV.

CDR3 nucleotide sequence: TGTGCCATCAGTGAGTTAGTGAACACTGAAGCTTTCTTT. Its translation is CAISELVNTEAFF. The chain links TRBV10-3 to TRBJ1-1; no clear D gene. V lost 1 base and J lost 0, with 3 bases in between. CDR1 and CDR2 from the germline V gene are ENHRY and SYGVKD. This CDR3 region has 13 residues.

The chain recombines TRBV9 with TRBJ2-1; D is undetermined. With 4 bases removed from V and 3 bases from J, the gap between germline ends came to 14 bases. CDR1 is SGDLS, CDR2 YYNGEE, per germline. The CDR3 runs to 15 residues. The CDR3 loop reads CASSLASSLYNEQFF. CDR3 in DNA: TGTGCCAGCAGCCTCGCCAGTAGCCTCTACAATGAGCAGTTCTTC.

This chain joins TRBV29-1 and TRBJ2-5; perhaps TRBD2 as D (5 bases). The CDR3 length is 13 residues. V lost 5 bases and J lost 1, with 11 bases in between. Germline assignment: CDR1 SQVTM and CDR2 ANQGSEA. The CDR3 spells CSVRRGTQETQYF. In DNA form, the CDR3 reads TGCAGCGTTCGTCGGGGTACCCAAGAGACCCAGTACTTC.

The genes are TRBV7-3 and TRBJ1-2; TRBD1 matches 8 bases. Germline-derived CDR1 and CDR2 are SGHTA and FQGTGA. Germline trimming cut 5 bases from V and 3 bases from J; bases unmatched to any gene: 2. This CDR3 region has 13 residues. CDR3 in amino acids: CASSGQGDYGYTF. DNA for the CDR3: TGTGCCAGCAGCGGACAGGGCGACTATGGCTACACCTTC.

The V call is TRBV28, the J call TRBJ1-2; D gene unclear. V lost 6 bases and J lost 4, with 18 bases in between. The length of the CDR3 is 15 residues. Germline lookup yields CDR1 MDHEN and CDR2 SYDVKM. The CDR3 bases are TGTGCCAGCAGACCCACATTGCGGACTGGCTATGGCTACACCTTC. Its protein is CASRPTLRTGYGYTF.

The chain is built from TRBV15 and TRBJ1-2, with TRBD1 matching 7 bases. Germline V gene lookup returns CDR1 LNHNV and CDR2 YYDKDF (reference sequence). This CDR3 is 17 amino acids long. Trimming took 4 bases from V and 7 from J; bases not matched to a gene: 18. CDR3 nucleotides: TGTGCCACCAGCAACTTCCGTCGACGGTCAACAGGGGCTGGCTACACCTTC. Translation: CATSNFRRRSTGAGYTF. The full variable domain, its missing parts supplied by reference TRBV15 and TRBJ1-2, is DAMVIQNPRYQVTQFGKPVTLSCSQTLNHNVMYWYQQKSSQAPKLLFHYYDKDFNNEADTPDNFQSRRPNTSFCFLDIRSPGLGDTAMYLCATSNFRRRSTGAGYTFGSGTRLTVV.

This clonotype was observed a handful of times. The CDR3 region is CASNVGYNSPLHF. CDR3 nucleotide sequence: TGTGCCAGCAATGTGGGGTATAATTCACCCCTCCACTTT. The chain has TRBV28 and TRBJ1-6; D call uncertain. The germline V and J ends were trimmed by 7 bases and 4 bases, with 8 bases remaining between them. The CDR3 covers 13 residues. Germline loops: CDR1 MDHEN, CDR2 SYDVKM.

J is TRBJ2-7 and V is TRBV6-1; 8 nucleotides agree with TRBD1. Trimming removed 5 bases from V and 0 bases from J; junction bases left unmatched: 6. The CDR3 totals 15 residues. The germline V gene has CDR1 MNHNS and CDR2 SASEGT. DNA of the CDR3: TGTGCCAGCAGTCGACAGGGGTTCAGCTCCTACGAGCAGTACTTC. Its translation is CASSRQGFSSYEQYF.